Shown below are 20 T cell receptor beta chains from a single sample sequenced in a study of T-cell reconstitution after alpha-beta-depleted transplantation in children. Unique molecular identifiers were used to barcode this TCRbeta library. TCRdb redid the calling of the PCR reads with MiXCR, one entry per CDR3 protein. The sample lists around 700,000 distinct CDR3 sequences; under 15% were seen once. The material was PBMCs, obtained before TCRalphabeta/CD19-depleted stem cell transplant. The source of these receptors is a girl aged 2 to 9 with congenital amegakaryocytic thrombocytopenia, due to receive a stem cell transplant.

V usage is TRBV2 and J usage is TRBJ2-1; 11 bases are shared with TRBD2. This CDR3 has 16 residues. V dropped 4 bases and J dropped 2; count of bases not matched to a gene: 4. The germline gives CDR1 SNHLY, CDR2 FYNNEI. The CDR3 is CASSARLAGTYNEQFF. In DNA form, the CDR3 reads TGTGCCAGCAGTGCCCGACTAGCGGGAACCTACAATGAGCAGTTCTTC.

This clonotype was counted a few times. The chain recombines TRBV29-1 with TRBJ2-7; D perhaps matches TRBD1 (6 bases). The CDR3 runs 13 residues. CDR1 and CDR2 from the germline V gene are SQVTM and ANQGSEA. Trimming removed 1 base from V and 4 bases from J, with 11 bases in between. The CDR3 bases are TGCAGCGTTGAAGCCCTGGACAGTTACGAGCAGTACTTC. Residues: CSVEALDSYEQYF.

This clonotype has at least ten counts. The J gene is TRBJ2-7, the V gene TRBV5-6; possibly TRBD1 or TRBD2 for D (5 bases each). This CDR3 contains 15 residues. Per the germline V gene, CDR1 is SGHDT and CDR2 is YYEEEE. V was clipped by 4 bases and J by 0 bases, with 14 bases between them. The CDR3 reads CASSPRDAGSYEQYF. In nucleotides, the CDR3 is TGTGCCAGCAGCCCCAGGGATGCGGGCTCCTACGAGCAGTACTTC.

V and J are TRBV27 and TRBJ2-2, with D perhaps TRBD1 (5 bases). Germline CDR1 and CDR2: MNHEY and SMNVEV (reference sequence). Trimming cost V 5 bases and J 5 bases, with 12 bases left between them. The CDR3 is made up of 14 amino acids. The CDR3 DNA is TGTGCCAGCAGTCCAGCAGCAGGGACCGGGGAGCTGTTTTTT. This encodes CASSPAAGTGELFF.

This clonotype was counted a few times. The CDR3 coding sequence is TGTGCCATCCGGGGGCCATCACTTAGCGAGCAGTACTTC. It specifies CAIRGPSLSEQYF. The V and J genes are TRBV7-9 and TRBJ2-7; either TRBD1 or TRBD2 may fit D (6 bases each). The CDR3 contains 13 residues. Germline lookup yields CDR1 SEHNR and CDR2 FQNEAQ (reference sequence). Between the trimmed V and J ends, which lost 10 bases and 6 bases, there was a span of 19 bases.

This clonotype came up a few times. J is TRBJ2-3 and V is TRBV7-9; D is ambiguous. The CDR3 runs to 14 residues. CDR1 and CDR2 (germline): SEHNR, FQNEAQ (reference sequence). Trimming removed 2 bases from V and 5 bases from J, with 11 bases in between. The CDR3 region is CASSLLDREDTQYF. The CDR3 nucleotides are TGTGCCAGCAGCTTACTAGATCGTGAAGATACGCAGTATTTT.

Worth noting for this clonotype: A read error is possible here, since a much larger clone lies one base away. CDR3 amino acids: CASSLYARDDEQFF. CDR3 nucleotides: TGTGCCAGCAGTTTATATGCCCGGGACGATGAGCAGTTCTTC. The chain employs TRBV27 and TRBJ2-1; possibly TRBD1 or TRBD2 for D (5 bases each). V gave up 1 base and J gave up 8 bases, with 12 bases separating them. This CDR3 comprises 14 residues. Germline assignment: CDR1 MNHEY and CDR2 SMNVEV (reference sequence).

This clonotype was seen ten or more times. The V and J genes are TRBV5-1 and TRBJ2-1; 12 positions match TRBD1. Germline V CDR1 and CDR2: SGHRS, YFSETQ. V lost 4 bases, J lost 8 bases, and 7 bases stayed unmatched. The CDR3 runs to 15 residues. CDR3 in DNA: TGCGCCAGCAGCCCCGGGACAGGGGGCATCGATGAGCAGTTCTTC. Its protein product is CASSPGTGGIDEQFF. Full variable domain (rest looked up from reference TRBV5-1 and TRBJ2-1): KAGVTQTPRYLIKTRGQQVTLSCSPISGHRSVSWYQQTPGQGLQFLFEYFSETQRNKGNFPGRFSGRQFSNSRSEMNVSTLELGDSALYLCASSPGTGGIDEQFFGPGTRLTVL.

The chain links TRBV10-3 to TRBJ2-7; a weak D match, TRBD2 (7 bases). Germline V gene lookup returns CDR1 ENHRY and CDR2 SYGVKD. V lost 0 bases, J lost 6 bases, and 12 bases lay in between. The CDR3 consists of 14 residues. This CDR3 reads CAISESWGGAEQYF. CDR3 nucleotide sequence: TGTGCCATCAGTGAGTCCTGGGGGGGGGCCGAGCAGTACTTC.

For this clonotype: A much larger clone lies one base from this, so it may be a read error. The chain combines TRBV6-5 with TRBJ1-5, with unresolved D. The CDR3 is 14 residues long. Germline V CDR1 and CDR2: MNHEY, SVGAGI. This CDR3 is CGSSYSMVAQPQHF. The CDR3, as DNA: TGTGGCAGCAGTTACTCGATGGTTGCCCAGCCCCAGCATTTT.

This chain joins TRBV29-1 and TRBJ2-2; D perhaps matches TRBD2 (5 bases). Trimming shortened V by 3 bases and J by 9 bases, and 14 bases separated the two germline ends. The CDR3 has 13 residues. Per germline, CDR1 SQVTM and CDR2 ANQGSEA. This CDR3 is CSVEEVATWELFF. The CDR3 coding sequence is TGCAGCGTTGAGGAGGTGGCGACCTGGGAGCTGTTTTTT.

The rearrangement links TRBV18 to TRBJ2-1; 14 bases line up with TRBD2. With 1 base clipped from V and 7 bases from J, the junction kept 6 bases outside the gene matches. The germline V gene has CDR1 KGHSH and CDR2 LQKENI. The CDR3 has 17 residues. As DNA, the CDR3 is TGTGCCAGCTCACCACTGAGACTAGCGGGAGGGGGGAATGAGCAGTTCTTC. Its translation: CASSPLRLAGGGNEQFF.

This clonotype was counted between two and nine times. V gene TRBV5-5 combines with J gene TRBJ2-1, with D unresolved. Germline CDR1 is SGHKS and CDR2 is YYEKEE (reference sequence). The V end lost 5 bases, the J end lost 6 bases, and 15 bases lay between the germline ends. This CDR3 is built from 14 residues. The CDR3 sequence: CASSQDRTANEQFF. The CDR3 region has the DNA TGTGCCAGCAGTCAAGATCGCACCGCCAATGAGCAGTTCTTC.

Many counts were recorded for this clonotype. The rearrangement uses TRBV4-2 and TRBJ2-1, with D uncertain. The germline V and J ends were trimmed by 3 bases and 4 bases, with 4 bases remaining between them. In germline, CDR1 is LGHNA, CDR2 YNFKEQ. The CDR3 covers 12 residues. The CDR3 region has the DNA TGTGCCAGCAGCCAGCGGTACAATGAGCAGTTCTTC. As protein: CASSQRYNEQFF.

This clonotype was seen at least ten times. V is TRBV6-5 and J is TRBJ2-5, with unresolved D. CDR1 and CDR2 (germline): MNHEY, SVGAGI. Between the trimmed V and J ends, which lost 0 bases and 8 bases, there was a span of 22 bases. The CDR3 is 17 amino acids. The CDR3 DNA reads TGTGCCAGCAGTTACTCGTTTTCGGGTACTCCCAAGAGTACCCAGTACTTC. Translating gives CASSYSFSGTPKSTQYF.

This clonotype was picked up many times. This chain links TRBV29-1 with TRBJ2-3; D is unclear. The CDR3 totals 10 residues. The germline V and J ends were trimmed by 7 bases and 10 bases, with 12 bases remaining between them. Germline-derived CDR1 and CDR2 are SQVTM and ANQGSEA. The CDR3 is CSGLHDAQYF. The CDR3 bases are TGCAGCGGGCTTCATGATGCGCAGTATTTT.

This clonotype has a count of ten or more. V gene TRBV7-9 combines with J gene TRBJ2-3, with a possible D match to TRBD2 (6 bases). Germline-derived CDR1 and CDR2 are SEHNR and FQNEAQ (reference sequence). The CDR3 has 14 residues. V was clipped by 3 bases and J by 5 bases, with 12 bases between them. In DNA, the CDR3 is TGTGCCAGCAGCTTGACGGGAGTCCAAGATACGCAGTATTTT. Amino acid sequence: CASSLTGVQDTQYF.

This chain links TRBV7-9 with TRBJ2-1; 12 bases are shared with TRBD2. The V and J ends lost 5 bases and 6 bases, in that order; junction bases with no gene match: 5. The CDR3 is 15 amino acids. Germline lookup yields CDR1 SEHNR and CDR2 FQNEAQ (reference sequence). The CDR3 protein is CASSPSGRATNEQFF. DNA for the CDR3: TGTGCCAGCAGCCCTAGCGGGAGGGCGACCAATGAGCAGTTCTTC.

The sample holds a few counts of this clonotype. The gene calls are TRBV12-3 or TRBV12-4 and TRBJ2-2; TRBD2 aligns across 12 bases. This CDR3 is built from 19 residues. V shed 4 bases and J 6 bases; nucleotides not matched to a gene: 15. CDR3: CASSSSTLLAGGRSGELFF. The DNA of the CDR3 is TGTGCCAGCAGTTCCTCGACTCTACTAGCGGGGGGAAGGTCCGGGGAGCTGTTTTTT.

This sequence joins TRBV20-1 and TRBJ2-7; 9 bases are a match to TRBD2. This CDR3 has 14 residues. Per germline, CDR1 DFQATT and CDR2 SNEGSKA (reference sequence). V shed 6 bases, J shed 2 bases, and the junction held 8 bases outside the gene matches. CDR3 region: CSAMIAGVTYEQYF. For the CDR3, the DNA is TGCAGTGCCATGATAGCGGGAGTTACCTACGAGCAGTACTTC.